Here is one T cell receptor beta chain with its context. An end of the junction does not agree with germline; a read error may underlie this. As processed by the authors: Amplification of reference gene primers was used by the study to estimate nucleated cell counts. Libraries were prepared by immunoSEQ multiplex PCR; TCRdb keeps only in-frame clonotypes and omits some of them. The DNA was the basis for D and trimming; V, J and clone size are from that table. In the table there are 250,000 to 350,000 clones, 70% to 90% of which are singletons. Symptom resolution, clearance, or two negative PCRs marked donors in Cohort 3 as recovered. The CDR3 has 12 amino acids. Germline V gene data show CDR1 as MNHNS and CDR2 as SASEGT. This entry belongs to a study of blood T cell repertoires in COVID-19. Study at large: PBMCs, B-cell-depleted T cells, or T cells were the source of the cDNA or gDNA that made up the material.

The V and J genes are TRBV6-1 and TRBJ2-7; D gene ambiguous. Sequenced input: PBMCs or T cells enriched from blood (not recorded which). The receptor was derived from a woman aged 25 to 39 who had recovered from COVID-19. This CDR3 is CASGDITGEQYF. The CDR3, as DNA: TGTGCCAGCGGTGATATTACGGGCGAGCAGTACTTC.